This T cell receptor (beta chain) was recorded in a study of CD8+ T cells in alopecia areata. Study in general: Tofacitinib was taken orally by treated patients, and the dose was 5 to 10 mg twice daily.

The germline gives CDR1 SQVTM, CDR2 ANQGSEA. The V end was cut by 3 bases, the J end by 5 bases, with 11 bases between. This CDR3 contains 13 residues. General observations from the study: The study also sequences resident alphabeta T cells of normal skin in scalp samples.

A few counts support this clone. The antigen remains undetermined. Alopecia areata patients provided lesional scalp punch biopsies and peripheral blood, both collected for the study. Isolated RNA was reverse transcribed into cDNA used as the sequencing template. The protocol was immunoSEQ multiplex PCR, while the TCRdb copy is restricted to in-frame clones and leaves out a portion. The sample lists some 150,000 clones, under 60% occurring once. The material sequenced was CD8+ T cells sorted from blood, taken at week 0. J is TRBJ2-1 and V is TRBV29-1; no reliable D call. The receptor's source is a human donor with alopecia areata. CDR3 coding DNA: TGCAGCGTTGATCTAGGCCAACACAATGAGCAGTTCTTC. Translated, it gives CSVDLGQHNEQFF.